These T cell receptor beta chains were read from a single sample in a study of T cells after posttransplantation cyclophosphamide. Produced via immunoSEQ multiplex PCR; TCRdb's table is partial and in-frame only. There are 12,000 or so clones in the sample, none observed a single time. Specimen: PBMCs. The receptor set was obtained from a middle-aged woman in good health, CMV-negative, and a related stem cell transplant donor. Both conserved end residues are part of each CDR3. A D gene is named only where the DNA matches it firmly. Where a row states a size, it is once, few, many or the class of an expanded clone; other rows omit it.

CDR3aa: CASGTVQLPTSPLHF
CDR3nt: TGTGCCAGCGGGACAGTTCAGCTACCAACATCACCCCTCCACTTT
d_gene: TRBD1
j_gene: TRBJ1-6
v_gene: TRBV6-7
abundance: many

CDR3aa: CSVSTGGANVLTF
CDR3nt: TGCAGCGTTTCCACAGGGGGGGCCAACGTCCTGACTTTC
d_gene: NA
j_gene: TRBJ2-6
v_gene: TRBV29-1
abundance: many

CDR3aa: CASSPGGQKEKLFF
CDR3nt: TGTGCCAGCTCACCCGGGGGTCAAAAAGAAAAACTGTTTTTT
d_gene: NA
j_gene: TRBJ1-4
v_gene: TRBV18
abundance: many

CDR3aa: CATRENGQGRNSPLHF
CDR3nt: TGTGCCACCAGAGAGAATGGACAGGGGAGGAATTCACCCCTCCACTTT
d_gene: TRBD1
j_gene: TRBJ1-6
v_gene: TRBV28
abundance: many

CDR3aa: CASIPFAGSTDTQYF
CDR3nt: TGTGCCAGTATCCCTTTCGCAGGAAGCACAGATACGCAGTATTTT
d_gene: NA
j_gene: TRBJ2-3
v_gene: TRBV19
abundance: many

CDR3aa: CASSLGSGLDYEQYF
CDR3nt: TGTGCCAGCAGCTTAGGGAGCGGCCTGGACTACGAGCAGTACTTC
d_gene: NA
j_gene: TRBJ2-7
v_gene: TRBV7-2
abundance: many

CDR3aa: CASSSAVLGVNEQFF
CDR3nt: TGCGCCAGCAGCTCCGCAGTTTTAGGGGTTAATGAGCAGTTCTTC
d_gene: NA
j_gene: TRBJ2-1
v_gene: TRBV5-1
abundance: many

CDR3aa: CASSLNSGNPYEQYF
CDR3nt: TGTGCCAGCAGCCTTAATAGCGGGAATCCCTACGAGCAGTACTTC
d_gene: TRBD2
j_gene: TRBJ2-7
v_gene: TRBV5-8
abundance: NA

CDR3aa: CASSLFSGENEQFF
CDR3nt: TGCGCCAGCAGCTTGTTTTCCGGTGAGAATGAGCAGTTCTTC
d_gene: NA
j_gene: TRBJ2-1
v_gene: TRBV5-1
abundance: many

CDR3aa: CSVGRGSTEAFF
CDR3nt: TGCAGCGTTGGGAGGGGGAGTACTGAAGCTTTCTTT
d_gene: NA
j_gene: TRBJ1-1
v_gene: TRBV29-1
abundance: many

CDR3aa: CASSLTTSGRAGDTQYF
CDR3nt: TGTGCCAGCAGCTTAACTACTAGCGGGAGGGCCGGAGATACGCAGTATTTT
d_gene: TRBD2
j_gene: TRBJ2-3
v_gene: TRBV7-2
abundance: many

CDR3aa: CASSHETSLPDTQYF
CDR3nt: TGTGCCAGCAGCCACGAGACTAGCCTGCCAGATACGCAGTATTTT
d_gene: TRBD2
j_gene: TRBJ2-3
v_gene: TRBV5-4
abundance: many

CDR3aa: CASSEGHEGYGYTF
CDR3nt: TGTGCCAGCAGTGAAGGGCACGAAGGCTATGGCTACACCTTC
d_gene: NA
j_gene: TRBJ1-2
v_gene: TRBV25-1
abundance: NA

CDR3aa: CASSLTSGRAPRLYNEQFF
CDR3nt: TGTGCCAGTTCCTTAACTAGCGGGAGGGCCCCGCGGCTCTACAATGAGCAGTTCTTC
d_gene: TRBD2
j_gene: TRBJ2-1
v_gene: TRBV7-8
abundance: many

CDR3aa: CASSPQREVTDTQYF
CDR3nt: TGTGCCAGCAGCCCCCAGCGGGAGGTAACAGATACGCAGTATTTT
d_gene: TRBD2
j_gene: TRBJ2-3
v_gene: TRBV5-5
abundance: many